The clone carrying this T cell receptor beta chain has only a few counts. These data come from a study of blood T cell repertoires in COVID-19. The overall study: COVID-19 samples collected from the United States, Italy and Spain covered acute and convalescent phases.

V was pared by 0 bases and J by 7 bases, with 6 bases of the junction left unmatched. Germline V gene lookup returns CDR1 SGHRS and CDR2 YFSETQ. The CDR3 has 15 residues. Authors' processing steps: Amplification of reference gene primers was used by the study to estimate nucleated cell counts. Data came from immunoSEQ multiplex PCR; TCRdb stores just in-frame clones and leaves some out. The DNA gave D and trimming, while V, J and clone size come from that table. The sample shows hundreds of thousands of clones, 85% to 90% of them seen only once. This sequence originates from a human donor in a cohort sampled during active COVID-19. The specimen sequenced was peripheral blood. The chain recombines TRBV5-1 with TRBJ2-2; 7 positions agree with TRBD1. The CDR3 DNA is TGCGCCAGCAGCTTGGGGGGACAGAGTGACGGGGAGCTGTTTTTT. Translating it yields CASSLGGQSDGELFF.